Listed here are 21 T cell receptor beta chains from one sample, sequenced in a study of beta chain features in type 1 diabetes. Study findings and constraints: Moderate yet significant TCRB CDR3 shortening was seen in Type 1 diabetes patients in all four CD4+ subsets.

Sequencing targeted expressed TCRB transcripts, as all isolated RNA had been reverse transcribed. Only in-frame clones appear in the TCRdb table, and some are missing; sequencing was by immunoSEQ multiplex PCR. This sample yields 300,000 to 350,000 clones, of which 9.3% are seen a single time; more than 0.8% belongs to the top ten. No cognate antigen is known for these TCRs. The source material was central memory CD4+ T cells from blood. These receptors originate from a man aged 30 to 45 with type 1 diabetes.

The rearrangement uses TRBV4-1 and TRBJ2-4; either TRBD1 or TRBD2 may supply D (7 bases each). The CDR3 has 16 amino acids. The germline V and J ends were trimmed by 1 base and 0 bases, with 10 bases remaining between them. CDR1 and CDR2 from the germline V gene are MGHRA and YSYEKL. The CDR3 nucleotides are TGCGCCAGCAGCCAAGGGGAGGGGGCAGCCAAAAACATTCAGTACTTC. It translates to CASSQGEGAAKNIQYF.

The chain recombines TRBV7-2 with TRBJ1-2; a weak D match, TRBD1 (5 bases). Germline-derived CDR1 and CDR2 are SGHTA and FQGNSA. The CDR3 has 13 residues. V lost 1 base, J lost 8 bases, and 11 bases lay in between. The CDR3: CASSLDRGRGYTF. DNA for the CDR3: TGTGCCAGCAGCTTAGACCGGGGGAGAGGCTACACCTTC.

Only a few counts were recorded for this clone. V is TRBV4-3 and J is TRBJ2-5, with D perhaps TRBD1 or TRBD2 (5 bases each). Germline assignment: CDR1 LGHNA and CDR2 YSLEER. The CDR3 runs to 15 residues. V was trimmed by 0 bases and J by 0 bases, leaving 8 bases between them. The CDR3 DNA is TGCGCCAGCAGCCAAGATTGGGGGTACCAAGAGACCCAGTACTTC. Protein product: CASSQDWGYQETQYF.

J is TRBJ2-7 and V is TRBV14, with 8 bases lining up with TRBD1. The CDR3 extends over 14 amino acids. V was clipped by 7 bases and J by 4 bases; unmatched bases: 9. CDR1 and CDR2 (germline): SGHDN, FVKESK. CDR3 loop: CASKPGTGGYEQYF. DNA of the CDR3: TGTGCCAGCAAACCCGGGACAGGAGGTTACGAGCAGTACTTC.

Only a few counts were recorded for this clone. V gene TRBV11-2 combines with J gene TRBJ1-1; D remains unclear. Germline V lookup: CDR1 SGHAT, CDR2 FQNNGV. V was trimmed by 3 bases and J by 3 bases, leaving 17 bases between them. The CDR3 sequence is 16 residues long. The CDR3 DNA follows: TGTGCCAGCAGCTTCGGGATGGGGTTTGGGTACACTGAAGCTTTCTTT. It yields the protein CASSFGMGFGYTEAFF. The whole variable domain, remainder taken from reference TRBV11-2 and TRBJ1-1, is EAGVAQSPRYKIIEKRQSVAFWCNPISGHATLYWYQQILGQGPKLLIQFQNNGVVDDSQLPKDRFSAERLKGVDSTLKIQPAKLEDSAVYLCASSFGMGFGYTEAFFGQGTRLTVV.

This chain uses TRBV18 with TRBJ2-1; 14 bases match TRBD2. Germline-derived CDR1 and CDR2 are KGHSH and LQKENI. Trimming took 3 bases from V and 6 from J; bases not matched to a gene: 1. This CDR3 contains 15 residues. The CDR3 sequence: CASSPGLAGVNEQFF. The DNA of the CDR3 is TGTGCCAGCTCACCGGGACTAGCGGGGGTCAATGAGCAGTTCTTC.

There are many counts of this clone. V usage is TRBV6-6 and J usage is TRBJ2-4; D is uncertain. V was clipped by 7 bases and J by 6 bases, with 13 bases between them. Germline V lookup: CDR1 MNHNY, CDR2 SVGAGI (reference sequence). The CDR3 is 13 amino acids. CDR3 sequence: CASILQDGNIQYF. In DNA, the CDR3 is TGTGCCAGCATCCTCCAGGATGGAAACATTCAGTACTTC.

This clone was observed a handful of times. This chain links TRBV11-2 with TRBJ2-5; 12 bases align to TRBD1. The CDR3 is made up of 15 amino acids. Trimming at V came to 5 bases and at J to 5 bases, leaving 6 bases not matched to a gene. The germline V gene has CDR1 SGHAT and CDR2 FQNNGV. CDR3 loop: CASSPGTGGWETQYF. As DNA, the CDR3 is TGTGCCAGCAGCCCAGGGACAGGGGGCTGGGAGACCCAGTACTTC.

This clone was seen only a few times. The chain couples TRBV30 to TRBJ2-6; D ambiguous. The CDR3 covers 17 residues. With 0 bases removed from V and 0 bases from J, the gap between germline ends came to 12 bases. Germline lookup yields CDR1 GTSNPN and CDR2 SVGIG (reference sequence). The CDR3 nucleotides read TGTGCCTGGAGTGTTGGGGTAGTAGGCTCTGGGGCCAACGTCCTGACTTTC. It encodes CAWSVGVVGSGANVLTF. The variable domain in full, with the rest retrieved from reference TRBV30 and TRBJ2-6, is SQTIHQWPATLVQPVGSPLSLECTVEGTSNPNLYWYRQAAGRGLQLLFYSVGIGQISSEVPQNLSASRPQDRQFILSSKKLLLSDSGFYLCAWSVGVVGSGANVLTFGAGSRLTVL.

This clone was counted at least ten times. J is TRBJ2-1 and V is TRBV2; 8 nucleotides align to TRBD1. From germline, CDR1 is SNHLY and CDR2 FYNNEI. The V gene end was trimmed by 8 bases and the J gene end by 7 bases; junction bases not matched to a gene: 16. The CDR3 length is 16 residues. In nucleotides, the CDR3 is TGTGCCAGCTCCCAAATGGCCAGGGGGCGTCTGAATGAGCAGTTCTTC. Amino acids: CASSQMARGRLNEQFF.

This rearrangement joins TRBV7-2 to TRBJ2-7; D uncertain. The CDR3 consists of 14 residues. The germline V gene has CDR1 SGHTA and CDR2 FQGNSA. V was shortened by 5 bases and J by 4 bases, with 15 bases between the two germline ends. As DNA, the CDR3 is TGTGCCAGCAGCGAAAGAATTGACCATTACGAGCAGTACTTC. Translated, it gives CASSERIDHYEQYF.

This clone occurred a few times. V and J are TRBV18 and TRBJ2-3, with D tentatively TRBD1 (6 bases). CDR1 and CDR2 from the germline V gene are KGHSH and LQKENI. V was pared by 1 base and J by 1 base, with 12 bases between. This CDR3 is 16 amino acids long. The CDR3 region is CASSPQRAGGTDTQYF. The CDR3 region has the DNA TGTGCCAGCTCACCACAGAGGGCAGGGGGCACAGATACGCAGTATTTT.

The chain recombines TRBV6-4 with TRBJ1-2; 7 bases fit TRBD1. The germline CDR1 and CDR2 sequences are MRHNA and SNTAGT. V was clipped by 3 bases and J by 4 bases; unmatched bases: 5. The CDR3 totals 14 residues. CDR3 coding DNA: TGTGCCAGCAGTGATAAGGGGGACAGCTATGGCTACACCTTC. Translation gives CASSDKGDSYGYTF.

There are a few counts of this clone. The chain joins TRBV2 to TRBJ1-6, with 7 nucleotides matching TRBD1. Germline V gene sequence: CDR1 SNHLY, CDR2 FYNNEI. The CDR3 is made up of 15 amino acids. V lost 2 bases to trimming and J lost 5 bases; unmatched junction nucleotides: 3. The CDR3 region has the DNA TGTGCCAGCAGTGAATCAGGGGGTGATAATTCACCCCTCCACTTT. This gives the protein CASSESGGDNSPLHF.

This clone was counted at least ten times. Here the CDR3 reads CASSQENSPGTEAFF. The CDR3 nucleotides read TGCGCCAGCAGCCAAGAGAATAGCCCAGGGACTGAAGCTTTCTTT. The chain uses TRBV4-3 and TRBJ1-1, with D perhaps matching TRBD1 (5 bases). Germline V gives CDR1 LGHNA, CDR2 YSLEER. The CDR3 contains 15 residues. Trimming pared 0 bases from V and 5 bases from J, leaving 13 bases between.

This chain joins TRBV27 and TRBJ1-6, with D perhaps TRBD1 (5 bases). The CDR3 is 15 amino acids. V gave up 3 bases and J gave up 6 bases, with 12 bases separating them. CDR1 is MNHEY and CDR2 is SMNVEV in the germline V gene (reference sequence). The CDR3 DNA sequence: TGTGCCAGCAGTTTGAGTGACAGATTTAATTCACCCCTCCACTTT. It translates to CASSLSDRFNSPLHF.

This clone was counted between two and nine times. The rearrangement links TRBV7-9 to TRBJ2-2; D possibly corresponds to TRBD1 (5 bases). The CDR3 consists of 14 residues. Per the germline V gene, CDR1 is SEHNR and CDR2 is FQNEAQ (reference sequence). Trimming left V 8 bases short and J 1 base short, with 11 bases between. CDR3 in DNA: TGTGCCAGCCCCGACAGTGGGAACACCGGGGAGCTGTTTTTT. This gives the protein CASPDSGNTGELFF.

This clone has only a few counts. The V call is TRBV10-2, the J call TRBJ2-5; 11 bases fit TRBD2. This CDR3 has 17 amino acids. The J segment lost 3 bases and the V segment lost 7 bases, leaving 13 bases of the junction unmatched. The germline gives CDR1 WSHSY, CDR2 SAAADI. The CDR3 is CASTPASGTSGEETQYF. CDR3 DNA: TGCGCCAGCACCCCCGCGAGTGGGACTAGCGGTGAAGAGACCCAGTACTTC.

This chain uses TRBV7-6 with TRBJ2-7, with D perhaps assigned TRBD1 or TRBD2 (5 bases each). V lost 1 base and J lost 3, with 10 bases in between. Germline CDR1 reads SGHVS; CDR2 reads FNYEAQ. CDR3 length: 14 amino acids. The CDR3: CASSLGGLGYEQYF. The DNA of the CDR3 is TGTGCCAGCAGCTTAGGGGGGTTGGGCTACGAGCAGTACTTC.

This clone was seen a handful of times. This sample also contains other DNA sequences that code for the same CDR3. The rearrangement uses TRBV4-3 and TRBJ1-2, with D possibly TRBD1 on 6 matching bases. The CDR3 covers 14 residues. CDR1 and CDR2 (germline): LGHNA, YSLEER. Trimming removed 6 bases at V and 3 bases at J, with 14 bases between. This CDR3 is CASSQGQTDYGYTF. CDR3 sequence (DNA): TGCGCCAGCAGTCAGGGGCAGACAGACTATGGCTACACCTTC.

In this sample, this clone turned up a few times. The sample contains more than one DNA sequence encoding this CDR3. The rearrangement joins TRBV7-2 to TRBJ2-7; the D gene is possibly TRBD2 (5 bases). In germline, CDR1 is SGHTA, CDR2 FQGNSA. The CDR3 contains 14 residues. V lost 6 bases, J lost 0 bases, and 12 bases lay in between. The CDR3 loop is CASSFQGSSYEQYF. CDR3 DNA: TGTGCCAGCAGTTTTCAAGGGAGCTCCTACGAGCAGTACTTC.